Each of the 30 T cell receptor beta chains below was sequenced from the same sample in a study of somatic mutations in T cells in chronic GVHD. Repertoires were generated with immunoSEQ multiplex PCR, while TCRdb's copy carries only in-frame clones and drops some. The table includes 13,000 to 15,000 clones, around 80% detected once. The sequencing sample was made of Vbeta20-negative CD4+ T cells from blood. These receptors were taken from a male patient aged 50 to 60 with chronic graft-versus-host disease. Some T cells may be supplied by the graft donor.

The chain couples TRBV19 to TRBJ1-5; 9 bases agree with TRBD1. The ends lost 5 bases at V and 8 bases at J; junction bases unmatched: 7. From germline, CDR1 is LNHDA and CDR2 SQIVND (reference sequence). The CDR3 totals 14 residues. The CDR3 nucleotides read TGTGCCAGTAGTCCCGGACAGGGGAGGGAGCCCCAGCATTTT. Translation: CASSPGQGREPQHF.

A single count supports this clone. This chain uses TRBV2 with TRBJ1-5; D gene uncertain. Per the germline V gene, CDR1 is SNHLY and CDR2 is FYNNEI. The V gene lost 3 bases and the J gene lost 7 bases, with 13 bases spanning the gap. The CDR3 loop spans 14 amino acids. The CDR3: CASSEGGVYQPQHF. CDR3 sequence (DNA): TGTGCCAGCAGTGAGGGCGGGGTATACCAGCCCCAGCATTTT.

In this sample, this clone turned up a few times. The genes are TRBV6-6 and TRBJ1-1; no reliable D call. The CDR3 spans 13 residues. Germline V CDR1 and CDR2: MNHNY, SVGAGI (reference sequence). The germline V and J ends were trimmed by 7 bases and 6 bases, with 15 bases remaining between them. CDR3 residues: CASTPFRISEAFF. CDR3 coding DNA: TGTGCCAGCACCCCGTTTCGTATCTCTGAAGCTTTCTTT.

V usage is TRBV9 and J usage is TRBJ2-1; TRBD2 is a possible D gene (6 bases). The V gene lost 2 bases and the J gene lost 3 bases, with 15 bases spanning the gap. The germline V gene encodes CDR1 SGDLS and CDR2 YYNGEE. The CDR3 runs 16 residues. The CDR3 region has the DNA TGTGCCAGCAGCGTTGGGACTCTACGGGACTACAATGAGCAGTTCTTC. It is translated as CASSVGTLRDYNEQFF.

The rearrangement links TRBV5-4 to TRBJ1-2; D is uncertain. CDR1 is SGHNT, CDR2 YYREEE, per germline (reference sequence). Trimming cost V 2 bases and J 1 base, with 9 bases left between them. This CDR3 comprises 14 residues. Written as DNA, the CDR3 is TGTGCCAGCAGCTTCGGCCAGGTTAACTATGGCTACACCTTC. Protein: CASSFGQVNYGYTF.

The chain has TRBV5-4 and TRBJ1-2; 10 bases align to TRBD1. The CDR3 covers 17 residues. With 0 bases clipped from V and 4 bases from J, the junction kept 9 bases outside the gene matches. Germline assignment: CDR1 SGHNT and CDR2 YYREEE (reference sequence). The CDR3 protein is CASSLGGTGVAAYGYTF. CDR3 nucleotides: TGTGCCAGCAGCTTGGGTGGGACAGGGGTCGCCGCCTATGGCTACACCTTC.

V usage is TRBV15 and J usage is TRBJ2-2; no definite D call. The CDR3 sequence is 14 residues long. Germline values: CDR1 LNHNV, CDR2 YYDKDF (reference sequence). Trimming stripped 6 bases from V and 3 bases from J, with 11 bases between. The CDR3 is CATSPRAHTGELFF. In DNA, the CDR3 is TGTGCCACCAGTCCAAGAGCCCACACCGGGGAGCTGTTTTTT.

The chain joins TRBV7-9 to TRBJ2-5; maybe TRBD2 (5 bases). The DNA end lines up better with TRBJ2-7; the J call may be wrong. The CDR3 covers 11 residues. Germline V gives CDR1 SEHNR, CDR2 FQNEAQ (reference sequence). This CDR3 reads CASSEAYEQYF. The CDR3, as DNA: TGTGCCAGTTCGGAGGCGTACGAGCAGTACTTC.

This clone has a handful of counts. The chain uses TRBV7-9 and TRBJ1-5, with D unresolved. The CDR3 runs to 14 residues. The V end lost 5 bases, the J end lost 3 bases, and 11 bases lay between the germline ends. Germline V gene sequence: CDR1 SEHNR, CDR2 FQNEAQ (reference sequence). CDR3 nucleotide sequence: TGTGCCAGCAGCGCCTCGGGGAACAATCAGCCCCAGCATTTT. Its protein is CASSASGNNQPQHF.

The chain employs TRBV11-2 and TRBJ2-5; the match to TRBD2 covers 8 bases. Gene TRBJ2-7 matches the end of the DNA better, so the J call may be wrong. CDR3 size: 16 residues. Germline V gene lookup returns CDR1 SGHAT and CDR2 FQNNGV. The CDR3 sequence: CASSQALAGSGYEQYF. The DNA for the CDR3 is TGTGCCAGCAGCCAAGCTTTAGCGGGATCGGGTTACGAGCAGTACTTC.

The chain employs TRBV29-1 and TRBJ2-7, with 8 bases fitting TRBD1. J lost 5 bases, V lost 4 bases, and 7 bases had no gene match. The CDR3 contains 13 residues. Germline V gene sequence: CDR1 SQVTM, CDR2 ANQGSEA. The CDR3 region has the DNA TGCAGCGTTGGTAAGACAGGGGAAGACGAGCAGTACTTC. Amino acids: CSVGKTGEDEQYF.

The gene calls are TRBV6-5 and TRBJ2-2; 7 bases align to TRBD1. With 6 bases clipped from V and 6 bases from J, the junction kept 10 bases outside the gene matches. This CDR3 contains 15 residues. Germline V CDR1 and CDR2: MNHEY, SVGAGI. The CDR3 reads CASRITGVSPGELFF. The CDR3 bases are TGTGCCAGCAGGATTACAGGGGTTAGCCCCGGGGAGCTGTTTTTT.

The gene calls are TRBV2 and TRBJ2-7; TRBD1 agrees at 11 bases. Germline V gene data show CDR1 as SNHLY and CDR2 as FYNNEI. Unmatched junction bases numbered 2, after V lost 6 bases and J lost 4 bases. This CDR3 is 13 amino acids long. The CDR3 is CASSRDRGYEQYF. The CDR3 DNA sequence: TGTGCCAGCAGCCGGGACAGGGGGTACGAGCAGTACTTC.

This clone has a handful of counts. V is TRBV2 and J is TRBJ1-1; tentative D call: TRBD1 (5 bases). The V end lost 4 bases, the J end lost 3 bases, and 9 bases lay between the germline ends. The CDR3 runs 13 residues. Germline V gene sequence: CDR1 SNHLY, CDR2 FYNNEI. CDR3 sequence (DNA): TGTGCCAGCAGTGTTAGGGGTTACACTGAAGCTTTCTTT. Its protein product is CASSVRGYTEAFF.

This rearrangement joins TRBV9 to TRBJ1-1; 10 positions agree with TRBD1. Germline V gene sequence: CDR1 SGDLS, CDR2 YYNGEE. With V trimmed by 4 bases and J by 7 bases, 7 bases remained unmatched. This CDR3 is 14 amino acids long. The CDR3 DNA follows: TGTGCCAGCAGCCGGGGACAGGGGATGGGTGAAGCTTTCTTT. This gives the protein CASSRGQGMGEAFF.

Only one count was recorded for this clone. The J gene is TRBJ1-5, the V gene TRBV18; D perhaps matches TRBD1 (5 bases). With 3 bases removed from V and 8 bases from J, the gap between germline ends came to 14 bases. The CDR3 loop spans 14 amino acids. CDR1 is KGHSH, CDR2 LQKENI, per germline. The CDR3 spells CASSPGGGEEPQHF. CDR3 DNA sequence: TGTGCCAGCTCACCGGGGGGAGGAGAGGAGCCCCAGCATTTT.

The chain is built from TRBV6-5 and TRBJ1-1; D is possibly TRBD1 (5 bases). Germline CDR1 and CDR2: MNHEY and SVGAGI. CDR3 length equals 16 residues. V lost 4 bases, J lost 1 base, and 16 bases lay in between. DNA of the CDR3: TGTGCCAGCAGTTCTGACCGGGGACTCGAGAACACTGAAGCTTTCTTT. Translating it yields CASSSDRGLENTEAFF.

The chain combines TRBV27 with TRBJ2-1; possibly TRBD2 for D (5 bases). This CDR3 region has 13 residues. In germline, CDR1 is MNHEY, CDR2 SMNVEV (reference sequence). The V end was cut by 3 bases, the J end by 9 bases, with 12 bases between. CDR3 bases: TGTGCCAGCAGTTTCGTCGGGATGGCTGAGCAGTTCTTC. Protein sequence: CASSFVGMAEQFF.

V and J are TRBV28 and TRBJ2-7, with D tentatively TRBD1 (6 bases). Germline V gene sequence: CDR1 MDHEN, CDR2 SYDVKM. The CDR3 runs 14 residues. V gave up 7 bases and J gave up 7 bases, with 20 bases separating them. CDR3: CASNLSDRYREQYF. CDR3 in DNA: TGTGCCAGCAACCTATCGGACAGATATAGGGAGCAGTACTTC.

The V call is TRBV7-2, the J call TRBJ2-3, with no clear D. The CDR3 totals 12 residues. Germline V gene data show CDR1 as SGHTA and CDR2 as FQGNSA. Trimming pared 3 bases from V and 2 bases from J, leaving 3 bases between. CDR3 protein: CASSFYTDTQYF. DNA of the CDR3: TGTGCCAGCAGCTTTTACACAGATACGCAGTATTTT.

This chain joins TRBV10-3 and TRBJ2-3; D is unclear. Trimming cost V 3 bases and J 1 base, with 5 bases left between them. Per germline, CDR1 ENHRY and CDR2 SYGVKD. The CDR3 sequence is 13 residues long. CDR3 residues: CAISERGTDTQYF. For the CDR3, the DNA is TGTGCCATCAGTGAACGGGGCACAGATACGCAGTATTTT.

The V and J genes are TRBV18 and TRBJ1-1, with D unclear. The length of the CDR3 is 21 residues. V lost 2 bases, J lost 0 bases, and 28 bases lay in between. Germline V gene data show CDR1 as KGHSH and CDR2 as LQKENI. CDR3 in amino acids: CASSPYPLGSSKGAMNTEAFF. CDR3 in DNA: TGTGCCAGCTCACCATACCCATTGGGCAGCTCCAAGGGAGCCATGAACACTGAAGCTTTCTTT.

The chain employs TRBV19 and TRBJ1-4; D is undetermined. The germline V gene has CDR1 LNHDA and CDR2 SQIVND (reference sequence). The CDR3 extends over 13 amino acids. Trimming cost V 4 bases and J 1 base, with 4 bases left between them. In DNA, the CDR3 is TGTGCCAGTAGTAAACAAACTAATGAAAAACTGTTTTTT. Translation: CASSKQTNEKLFF.

The chain uses TRBV14 and TRBJ2-7, with D perhaps matching TRBD1 (6 bases). Trimming stripped 4 bases from V and 0 bases from J, with 10 bases between. Germline lookup yields CDR1 SGHDN and CDR2 FVKESK. This CDR3 is built from 14 residues. The CDR3 sequence is CASSRDRFSYEQYF. In DNA form, the CDR3 reads TGTGCCAGCAGCCGCGACAGGTTCTCCTACGAGCAGTACTTC.

V and J are TRBV10-3 and TRBJ1-1; TRBD1 agrees at 9 bases. CDR3 length: 15 residues. CDR1 is ENHRY and CDR2 is SYGVKD in the germline V gene. V gave up 0 bases and J gave up 1 base; unmatched junction bases: 0. The CDR3 protein is CAISESTGGNTEAFF. The CDR3 DNA is TGTGCCATCAGTGAGTCGACAGGGGGGAACACTGAAGCTTTCTTT.

To note about this clone: This likely stems from a read error, as it lies one base from a far larger clone. This CDR3 is missing its conserved last phenylalanine or tryptophan, likely due to a read error. The chain carries TRBV6-5 and TRBJ1-5, with D unclear. V gave up 6 bases and J gave up 2 bases, with 14 bases separating them. Germline V gene lookup returns CDR1 MNHEY and CDR2 SVGAGI. The CDR3 runs 15 residues. In DNA form, the CDR3 reads TGTGCCAGCAGCCTCTTGGGAGGAGGCAATCAGCCCCAGCATTCT. Translating it yields CASSLLGGGNQPQHS.

The chain combines TRBV19 with TRBJ2-7, with D possibly TRBD2 on 6 matching bases. The V gene lost 10 bases and the J gene lost 6 bases, with 19 bases spanning the gap. CDR1 and CDR2 (germline): LNHDA, SQIVND (reference sequence). The CDR3 totals 13 residues. DNA of the CDR3: TGTGCCACCGGCGGGGCCGGGAGAGTCGAGCAGTACTTC. It specifies CATGGAGRVEQYF.

The gene calls are TRBV2 and TRBJ1-1; no definite D call. This CDR3 is built from 13 residues. V dropped 3 bases and J dropped 5 bases, with 10 bases sitting between them. Germline values: CDR1 SNHLY, CDR2 FYNNEI. Written as DNA, the CDR3 is TGTGCCAGCAGTGAGCAGGAGCGGACTGAAGCTTTCTTT. It translates to CASSEQERTEAFF.

The V gene is TRBV11-2, the J gene TRBJ1-6; D is perhaps TRBD1 (6 bases). The CDR3 consists of 12 residues. Trimming stripped 2 bases from V and 10 bases from J, with 6 bases between. In germline, CDR1 is SGHAT, CDR2 FQNNGV. CDR3 region: CASSLQGSPLHF. The CDR3 DNA reads as TGTGCCAGCAGCTTACAGGGGTCACCCCTCCACTTT.

The V and J genes are TRBV2 and TRBJ2-3; the match to TRBD2 covers 11 bases. The V gene's germline CDR1 is SNHLY and CDR2 FYNNEI. The CDR3 contains 15 residues. Unmatched junction bases numbered 3, after V lost 6 bases and J lost 1 base. The CDR3 bases are TGTGCCAGCAGCCTGGGACTAGCGGGCACAGATACGCAGTATTTT. Its translation is CASSLGLAGTDTQYF.